The clone carrying this T cell receptor beta chain was observed a single time. What it binds is unknown. The sample belongs to a study of cytomegalovirus exposure and HLA in healthy donors. Points from the study as a whole: Roughly even sequencing depth across donors was the assumption behind the presence/absence analyses. A previous analysis found most TCR beta V segments productive roughly 87% or roughly 30% of the time. TCR beta chains associated with HLA were, in a later analysis, more clonally expanded than equally common others. TCR beta sequences numbering roughly 16,000 were associated with HLA alleles at 0.05 false discovery rate in a later analysis.

Germline V lookup: CDR1 MDHEN, CDR2 SYDVKM. The CDR3 totals 17 residues. V shed 2 bases and J 4 bases; nucleotides not matched to a gene: 10. In the PCR, 60 Vbeta and 13 Jbeta primers were used. This table comes from immunoSEQ multiplex PCR, and its TCRdb copy is limited to in-frame clones, with some not included. The profile shows over 150,000 clones, roughly 74% of them singletons. The sample comprised PBMCs. The sequence was collected from a male donor in good health and CMV-seronegative. The rearrangement links TRBV28 to TRBJ2-5; 10 bases align to TRBD1. The CDR3 coding sequence is TGTGCCAGCAGTTTAAGGCCGACAGGGGGCAGGAGAGAGACCCAGTACTTC. It codes for CASSLRPTGGRRETQYF.